This entry lists 19 T cell receptor beta chains sequenced from one sample in a study of lymphopenia after photon versus proton radiotherapy. Measured with immunoSEQ multiplex PCR; TCRdb has only the in-frame clones, and not every one. Among about 68,000 clones, approximately 90% were seen once, and the ten largest hold around 2.6%. The input for sequencing was peripheral blood, taken from a patient treated with photon-based radiotherapy. The receptor set was obtained from a woman aged 70-85 years with pancreatic cancer.

V usage is TRBV11-2 and J usage is TRBJ2-5; D is undetermined. V was cut by 5 bases and J by 1 base, with 11 bases left in between. CDR1 is SGHAT, CDR2 FQNNGV, per germline. The CDR3 totals 14 residues. CDR3 sequence (DNA): TGTGCCAGCAGCCCGACCATACTCCAAGAGACCCAGTACTTC. The encoded protein is CASSPTILQETQYF. The entire variable domain, with the rest obtained from reference TRBV11-2 and TRBJ2-5, is as follows: EAGVAQSPRYKIIEKRQSVAFWCNPISGHATLYWYQQILGQGPKLLIQFQNNGVVDDSQLPKDRFSAERLKGVDSTLKIQPAKLEDSAVYLCASSPTILQETQYFGPGTRLLVL.

The chain couples TRBV19 to TRBJ2-2; 7 bases match TRBD2. The V gene's germline CDR1 is LNHDA and CDR2 SQIVND (reference sequence). The CDR3 runs to 16 residues. The junction had 12 bases not matched to a gene; V was cut back by 5 bases and J by 6 bases. This chain's CDR3 is CASSLGTTVRSGELFF. DNA for the CDR3: TGTGCCAGTAGTCTCGGGACTACAGTTCGGTCCGGGGAGCTGTTTTTT.

This chain connects TRBV7-2 to TRBJ1-5; D unclear. Germline CDR1 is SGHTA and CDR2 is FQGNSA. The V end lost 2 bases, the J end lost 7 bases, and 12 bases lay between the germline ends. The CDR3 sequence is 14 residues long. CDR3 DNA sequence: TGTGCCAGCAGCTTAAAGGTCACTCGCCAGCCCCAGCATTTT. Its translation is CASSLKVTRQPQHF.

The rearrangement joins TRBV4-2 to TRBJ2-1, with 9 bases that match TRBD2. The CDR3 totals 14 residues. Losses at the gene ends were 0 bases for V and 15 bases for J; bases not matched to a gene: 9. The germline V gene has CDR1 LGHNA and CDR2 YNFKEQ. This chain's CDR3 is CASSQDRLAALLFF. The CDR3 DNA is TGTGCCAGCAGCCAAGACCGACTAGCGGCTCTCTTGTTCTTC.

The chain carries TRBV6-6 and TRBJ2-6, with D unclear. This CDR3 is 12 amino acids long. The germline CDR1 and CDR2 sequences are MNHNY and SVGAGI (reference sequence). Trimming removed 7 bases at V and 2 bases at J, with 3 bases between. CDR3 bases: TGTGCCAGCACAACTGGGGCCAACGTCCTGACTTTC. Its protein product is CASTTGANVLTF.

The rearrangement links TRBV19 to TRBJ2-1; D is possibly TRBD2 (6 bases). V shed 4 bases and J shed 1 base, with 14 bases lying between them. This CDR3 has 16 amino acids. Germline loops: CDR1 LNHDA, CDR2 SQIVND (reference sequence). CDR3 region: CASSTLGEASYNEQFF. Here the CDR3 DNA reads TGTGCCAGTAGTACCTTGGGGGAGGCGTCCTACAATGAGCAGTTCTTC.

The V gene is TRBV5-1, the J gene TRBJ2-1; TRBD2 is a possible D gene (5 bases). In germline, CDR1 is SGHRS, CDR2 YFSETQ. V was shortened by 1 base and J by 3 bases, with 11 bases between the two germline ends. CDR3 length: 15 residues. CDR3 sequence: CASSLPSPRYNEQFF. The CDR3, as DNA: TGCGCCAGCAGCTTGCCTAGCCCCCGCTACAATGAGCAGTTCTTC.

This sequence joins TRBV5-6 and TRBJ2-7; 11 bases are a match to TRBD2. CDR1 is SGHDT and CDR2 is YYEEEE in the germline V gene. Trimming took 0 bases from V and 2 from J; bases not matched to a gene: 4. The CDR3 is 16 amino acids. CDR3 amino acids: CASSLGTSGQAYEQYF. In DNA, the CDR3 is TGTGCCAGCAGCTTGGGGACTAGCGGGCAAGCCTACGAGCAGTACTTC. The full variable domain, rest sourced from reference TRBV5-6 and TRBJ2-7, is DAGVTQSPTHLIKTRGQQVTLRCSPKSGHDTVSWYQQALGQGPQFIFQYYEEEERQRGNFPDRFSGHQFPNYSSELNVNALLLGDSALYLCASSLGTSGQAYEQYFGPGTRLTVT.

The CDR3 spells CASSIVLAGGNEQFF. DNA for the CDR3: TGTGCCAGTAGTATAGTACTAGCGGGAGGAAATGAGCAGTTCTTC. V is TRBV19 and J is TRBJ2-1; 12 bases are a match to TRBD2. Trimming cost V 1 base and J 7 bases; bases outside gene matches: 2. The CDR3 runs 15 residues. Germline V lookup: CDR1 LNHDA, CDR2 SQIVND (reference sequence). The full variable domain, its missing parts supplied by reference TRBV19 and TRBJ2-1, is DGGITQSPKYLFRKEGQNVTLSCEQNLNHDAMYWYRQDPGQGLRLIYYSQIVNDFQKGDIAEGYSVSREKKESFPLTVTSAQKNPTAFYLCASSIVLAGGNEQFFGPGTRLTVL.

The chain joins TRBV11-1 to TRBJ2-1; the D is unclear. Trimming removed 0 bases from V and 6 bases from J, with 15 bases in between. This CDR3 region has 16 residues. CDR1 and CDR2 (germline): SGHAT, FQDESV (reference sequence). The DNA for the CDR3 is TGTGCCAGCAGCTTAGCAAGGGCTGCCCTGTCCAATGAGCAGTTCTTC. This sequence encodes CASSLARAALSNEQFF.

The chain carries TRBV9 and TRBJ2-3, with TRBD2 matching over 8 bases. The CDR3 has 15 residues. Germline V CDR1 and CDR2: SGDLS, YYNGEE. The J segment lost 3 bases and the V segment lost 0 bases, leaving 3 bases of the junction unmatched. The CDR3 protein is CASSVAGLATDTQYF. The CDR3 DNA reads as TGTGCCAGCAGCGTAGCAGGACTAGCAACAGATACGCAGTATTTT.

The V call is TRBV7-9, the J call TRBJ1-4; 7 bases align to TRBD1. J was trimmed by 8 bases and V by 4 bases; bases with no gene match: 13. Germline CDR1 is SEHNR and CDR2 is FQNEAQ (reference sequence). The CDR3 is made up of 16 amino acids. CDR3 in amino acids: CASSSSLTGEREKLFF. In DNA, the CDR3 is TGTGCCAGCAGCTCCAGCCTCACAGGGGAAAGAGAAAAACTGTTTTTT.

The chain combines TRBV2 with TRBJ2-5; either TRBD1 or TRBD2 may fit D (5 bases each). The CDR3 has 14 residues. Trimming removed 6 bases at V and 1 base at J, with 12 bases between. CDR1 is SNHLY and CDR2 is FYNNEI in the germline V gene. The CDR3 coding sequence is TGTGCCAGCAGGGGACCAACCCGCCAAGAGACCCAGTACTTC. It encodes CASRGPTRQETQYF.

This sequence joins TRBV7-3 and TRBJ1-1; D is uncertain. The ends were cut back, 4 bases at V and 5 bases at J, with 11 bases in the middle. The CDR3 sequence is 13 residues long. Germline-derived CDR1 and CDR2 are SGHTA and FQGTGA. CDR3 nucleotides: TGTGCCAGCAGCTCCCAGGCCGGTACTGAAGCTTTCTTT. This codes for CASSSQAGTEAFF.

The chain has TRBV29-1 and TRBJ2-3; 11 positions match TRBD2. The CDR3 spans 17 residues. The J segment lost 3 bases and the V segment lost 3 bases, leaving 11 bases of the junction unmatched. Germline values: CDR1 SQVTM, CDR2 ANQGSEA. The DNA of the CDR3 is TGCAGCGTTGACCTACTCGGGCTAGCGGGAGGTACAGATACGCAGTATTTT. It encodes CSVDLLGLAGGTDTQYF.

The chain links TRBV13 to TRBJ2-6; perhaps D is TRBD1 or TRBD2 (5 bases each). The V end lost 7 bases, the J end lost 2 bases, and 12 bases lay between the germline ends. Germline loops: CDR1 PRHDT, CDR2 FYEKMQ (reference sequence). The CDR3 length is 15 residues. Written as DNA, the CDR3 is TGTGCCAGCATGACCCAGGGAGCTGGGGCCAACGTCCTGACTTTC. This codes for CASMTQGAGANVLTF.

This rearrangement joins TRBV15 to TRBJ2-1, with 7 bases identical to TRBD2. J was trimmed by 6 bases and V by 1 base; bases with no gene match: 6. This CDR3 contains 15 residues. The germline CDR1 and CDR2 sequences are LNHNV and YYDKDF (reference sequence). The CDR3 bases are TGTGCCACCAGCAGAGCGAGGACTAGTGTCAATGAGCAGTTCTTC. This codes for CATSRARTSVNEQFF. The full variable domain, in which reference TRBV15 and TRBJ2-1 provide the parts outside the CDR3, is DAMVIQNPRYQVTQFGKPVTLSCSQTLNHNVMYWYQQKSSQAPKLLFHYYDKDFNNEADTPDNFQSRRPNTSFCFLDIRSPGLGDTAMYLCATSRARTSVNEQFFGPGTRLTVL.

In this sample, this clone turned up once. The rearrangement uses TRBV7-2 and TRBJ2-7; 13 nucleotides match TRBD2. The germline V gene has CDR1 SGHTA and CDR2 FQGNSA. The CDR3 loop spans 16 amino acids. Unmatched junction bases numbered 7, after V lost 5 bases and J lost 3 bases. The CDR3 sequence: CASSTWTSGSNYEQYF. CDR3 DNA: TGTGCCAGCAGCACATGGACTAGCGGGAGTAACTACGAGCAGTACTTC.

The chain joins TRBV28 to TRBJ2-1, with 8 bases lining up with TRBD2. The CDR3 runs to 14 residues. Germline CDR1 MDHEN, CDR2 SYDVKM. The J segment lost 4 bases and the V segment lost 3 bases, leaving 2 bases of the junction unmatched. CDR3 in DNA: TGTGCCAGCAGTTTTAGCGGGATATACAATGAGCAGTTCTTC. The encoded protein is CASSFSGIYNEQFF.